Detailed here is one TCR beta chain. No antigen is known for it. The data were taken from a study of monozygotic twins with inflammatory bowel disease. Study results and caveats: Individual T cell subtypes were not distinguishable.

No DNA is given; TCRdb re-called the 5' RACE reads and lists each CDR3 protein once. The sample table sets out fewer than 400,000 distinct CDR3 sequences. This sequence was found in a human donor with ulcerative colitis or Crohn's disease, or a healthy co-twin of an affected twin (not recorded which). Source material: blood.

The CDR3 region is CASSMGGDREKLFF. This chain joins TRBV5-1 and TRBJ1-4; TCRdb outputs TRBD1, but without DNA this stays unchecked. Germline lookup yields CDR1 SGHRS and CDR2 YFSETQ. This CDR3 has 14 residues.